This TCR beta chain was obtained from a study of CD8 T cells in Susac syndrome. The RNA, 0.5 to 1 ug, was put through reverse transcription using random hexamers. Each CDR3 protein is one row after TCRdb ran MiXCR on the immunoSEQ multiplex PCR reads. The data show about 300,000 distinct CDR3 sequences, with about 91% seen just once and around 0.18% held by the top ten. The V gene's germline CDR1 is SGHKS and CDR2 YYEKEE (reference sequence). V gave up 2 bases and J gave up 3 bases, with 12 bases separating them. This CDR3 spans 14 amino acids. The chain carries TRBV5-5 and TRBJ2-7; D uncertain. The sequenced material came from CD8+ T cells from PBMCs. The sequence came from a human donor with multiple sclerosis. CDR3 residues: CASSLESGSYEQYF. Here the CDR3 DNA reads TGTGCCAGCAGCTTAGAGTCGGGCAGCTACGAGCAGTACTTC. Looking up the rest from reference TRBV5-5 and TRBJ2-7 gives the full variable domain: DAGVTQSPTHLIKTRGQQVTLRCSPISGHKSVSWYQQVLGQGPQFIFQYYEKEERGRGNFPDRFSARQFPNYSSELNVNALLLGDSALYLCASSLESGSYEQYFGPGTRLTVT.